Sequencing of this TCR beta chain was carried out in a study of blood T cell repertoires in COVID-19. Cohort 3 recovered donors had two negative PCRs, clearance, or symptom resolution. The CDR3 contains 15 residues. Germline assignment: CDR1 MDHEN and CDR2 SYDVKM. V shed 5 bases and J 2 bases; nucleotides not matched to a gene: 6. Sequenced by immunoSEQ multiplex PCR; TCRdb stores in-frame clones only, minus some. The sample lists over 250,000 clones; around 90% were seen once. Sequencing was performed on PBMCs or T cells enriched from blood (not recorded which). The chain uses TRBV28 and TRBJ2-1; 7 bases fit TRBD1. The source of this sequence is a woman in her twenties or thirties who had recovered from COVID-19. The CDR3 is CASSPQGLPYNEQFF. The CDR3 bases are TGTGCCAGCAGTCCACAGGGGTTACCCTACAATGAGCAGTTCTTC.